This TCR beta chain was recovered during a study of shared clonotypes between healthy human individuals. Study conclusions and caveats: The researchers took only blood, and tissue repertoires probably look different. Although depth was large, rarefaction showed that sequencing of the sorted subsets was incomplete. Clonotype sharing among donors likely depends on sequencing depth.

A remark on this clone: Its target is not known.

On sorted subsets, replicate PCRs used 150 to 250 ng DNA, or 30,000 or so T cell genomes. Generated by immunoSEQ multiplex PCR, the TCRdb table keeps only in-frame clones and is missing some. Among almost 750,000 clones listed, just under 75% were seen once. CDR1 KGHSH and CDR2 LQKENI come from the germline V gene. The CDR3 loop spans 18 amino acids. V shed 4 bases and J 2 bases; nucleotides not matched to a gene: 12. Source material: memory CD4+ T cells sorted from blood. Subset defined: CD45RA-negative fraction. This clonotype originated in a woman in her twenties or thirties in good health. The rearrangement uses TRBV18 and TRBJ1-5; 9 nucleotides line up with TRBD1. CDR3 sequence: CASSRTGQGFLGNQPQHF. The CDR3 nucleotides read TGTGCCAGCTCACGAACAGGACAGGGGTTCTTAGGCAATCAGCCCCAGCATTTT.